These 13 T cell receptor beta chains were sequenced from one sample in a study of T-cell memory formation after mild COVID-19. TCRdb reprocessed the 5' RACE reads with MiXCR, giving one entry per CDR3 protein. The sample holds 350,000 to 450,000 distinct CDR3 sequences; 24% are singletons and the top ten take 8.8%. Sequenced sample: PBMCs or a T cell subset sorted from them (not recorded which). Receptor source: an adult woman who had mild COVID-19 (a few samples of this study predate the infection). Cell type and time point are not known.

This clonotype was observed a few times. The chain carries TRBV20-1 and TRBJ1-2; possible D gene TRBD1, 5 bases. Trimming took off 7 bases at V and 2 bases at J, with 8 bases between the two ends. Germline values: CDR1 DFQATT, CDR2 SNEGSKA (reference sequence). The CDR3 is made up of 11 amino acids. CDR3 sequence (DNA): TGCAGTGTACAGGCAAACTATGGCTACACCTTC. Translated: CSVQANYGYTF.

CDR3 coding DNA: TGTGCCTGGAGTGCCGACAGGGGACTTAGGTACGAGCAGTACTTC. Its translation: CAWSADRGLRYEQYF. The chain combines TRBV30 with TRBJ2-7; 8 bases agree with TRBD1. Germline V gives CDR1 GTSNPN, CDR2 SVGIG (reference sequence). V lost 1 base, J lost 4 bases, and 9 bases stayed unmatched. This CDR3 spans 15 amino acids. Full variable domain (rest looked up from reference TRBV30 and TRBJ2-7): SQTIHQWPATLVQPVGSPLSLECTVEGTSNPNLYWYRQAAGRGLQLLFYSVGIGQISSEVPQNLSASRPQDRQFILSSKKLLLSDSGFYLCAWSADRGLRYEQYFGPGTRLTVT.

The V and J genes are TRBV4-1 and TRBJ1-2; D is ambiguous. The germline gives CDR1 MGHRA, CDR2 YSYEKL. The CDR3 extends over 14 amino acids. V was pared by 0 bases and J by 4 bases, with 9 bases between. The CDR3 sequence: CASSQDALGYGYTF. In DNA form, the CDR3 reads TGCGCCAGCAGCCAAGATGCCTTGGGCTATGGCTACACCTTC.

This clonotype appeared many times. This chain links TRBV7-2 with TRBJ1-5, with 8 bases aligning to TRBD1. The trim removed 5 bases at V and 2 bases at J, leaving 2 bases unmatched. From germline, CDR1 is SGHTA and CDR2 FQGNSA. The CDR3 has 14 residues. The CDR3 is CASSPDRGNQPQHF. The CDR3 DNA is TGTGCCAGCAGCCCGGACAGGGGCAATCAGCCCCAGCATTTT.

This clonotype has just a few counts. The V and J genes are TRBV7-2 and TRBJ2-2; 9 positions match TRBD2. V was clipped by 5 bases and J by 7 bases; unmatched bases: 20. This CDR3 comprises 19 residues. Germline loops: CDR1 SGHTA, CDR2 FQGNSA. CDR3 DNA: TGTGCCAGCAGCCCCGACCCTCGAGCGGGAGGAAGCTTGGGCGGGGAGCTGTTTTTT. Translating it yields CASSPDPRAGGSLGGELFF.

There are a few counts of this clonotype. The chain is built from TRBV20-1 and TRBJ1-2; 7 nucleotides agree with TRBD1. Trimming at V came to 3 bases and at J to 9 bases, leaving 10 bases not matched to a gene. The germline CDR1 and CDR2 sequences are DFQATT and SNEGSKA (reference sequence). The CDR3 totals 13 residues. The CDR3 bases are TGCAGTGCTAGCAGGGACAGACCAATCCGCTACACCTTC. Translation: CSASRDRPIRYTF.

This clonotype was seen a few times. The rearrangement links TRBV2 to TRBJ1-5, with TRBD1 identical over 8 bases. This CDR3 region has 14 residues. CDR1 SNHLY and CDR2 FYNNEI come from the germline V gene. The V segment lost 7 bases and the J segment 6 bases; nucleotides outside the gene matches: 8. The CDR3: CASTVGQGGQPQHF. CDR3 coding DNA: TGTGCCAGCACTGTAGGACAGGGTGGTCAGCCCCAGCATTTT. The variable domain in full, with the rest retrieved from reference TRBV2 and TRBJ1-5, is EPEVTQTPSHQVTQMGQEVILRCVPISNHLYFYWYRQILGQKVEFLVSFYNNEISEKSEIFDDQFSVERPDGSNFTLKIRSTKLEDSAMYFCASTVGQGGQPQHFGDGTRLSIL.

The chain employs TRBV6-6 and TRBJ1-1; tentatively, D is TRBD1 (5 bases). V was cut by 4 bases and J by 2 bases, with 17 bases left in between. CDR3 size: 16 residues. The germline gives CDR1 MNHNY, CDR2 SVGAGI (reference sequence). The CDR3 DNA reads TGTGCCAGCAGTTCCTACAGGTCGGGAAGTAACACTGAAGCTTTCTTT. Its translation: CASSSYRSGSNTEAFF.

This rearrangement joins TRBV7-3 to TRBJ2-3; 8 bases align to TRBD2. Germline V CDR1 and CDR2: SGHTA, FQGTGA. This CDR3 is 16 amino acids long. Trimming at V came to 0 bases and at J to 2 bases, leaving 4 bases not matched to a gene. The CDR3 bases are TGTGCCAGCAGCTTAACCCCGGGACTAGACACAGATACGCAGTATTTT. Translation: CASSLTPGLDTDTQYF. Complete variable domain (other parts from reference TRBV7-3 and TRBJ2-3): GAGVSQTPSNKVTEKGKYVELRCDPISGHTALYWYRQSLGQGPEFLIYFQGTGAADDSGLPNDRFFAVRPEGSVSTLKIQRTERGDSAVYLCASSLTPGLDTDTQYFGPGTRLTVL.

In its sample, this clonotype was seen a few times. The CDR3 sequence: CASSLRFDRRPIEAFF. The CDR3 DNA reads as TGTGCCAGCAGTTTAAGATTTGACAGACGCCCGATTGAAGCTTTCTTT. The rearrangement joins TRBV12-3 or TRBV12-4 to TRBJ1-1; D is perhaps TRBD1 (5 bases). CDR3 length: 16 residues. V lost 2 bases, J lost 7 bases, and 20 bases lay in between.

The chain has TRBV6-6 and TRBJ2-7; D tentatively reads TRBD1 or TRBD2 (5 bases each). This CDR3 has 15 residues. Germline V CDR1 and CDR2: MNHNY, SVGAGI (reference sequence). Trimming took 1 base from V and 8 from J, leaving 18 bases between them. CDR3: CASSYYGTDPIKQYF. The CDR3 DNA follows: TGTGCCAGCAGTTACTACGGGACCGATCCTATAAAGCAGTACTTC.

The gene calls are TRBV12-3 or TRBV12-4 and TRBJ2-3, with 8 bases aligning to TRBD1. V was clipped by 6 bases and J by 7 bases; unmatched bases: 12. This CDR3 comprises 15 residues. For the CDR3, the DNA is TGTGCCAGCAGCCCCACAGGGGGACTTTCCCATACGCAGTATTTT. Amino acids: CASSPTGGLSHTQYF.

V is TRBV20-1 and J is TRBJ1-6, with D unresolved. V lost 0 bases, J lost 0 bases, and 6 bases lay in between. The CDR3 consists of 15 residues. Germline CDR1 reads DFQATT; CDR2 reads SNEGSKA (reference sequence). As DNA, the CDR3 is TGCAGTGCTAGAGACCGAGGCTCCTATAATTCACCCCTCCACTTT. It translates to CSARDRGSYNSPLHF.